Listed below are T cell receptor beta chains from one sample, sequenced in a study of early T cells in non-severe SARS-CoV-2 infection. TCRdb analysed the 5' RACE reads with MiXCR anew, one entry per CDR3 protein. The table has 45,000 to 55,000 distinct CDR3 sequences, about 5.9% seen once. Sequenced sample: whole blood. The source of these receptors is an adult who was a healthcare worker with PCR-confirmed SARS-CoV-2 infection or an uninfected control (not recorded which). CDR3s include the opening cysteine and the closing phenylalanine or tryptophan. A D gene is named only where the DNA matches it firmly. The listing skips clone size in some rows; elsewhere it reads once, few, many or a size class.

TRBV20-1,many,NA,TRBJ2-7,CSASPGRSTYEQYF,TGCAGTGCTAGCCCGGGACGATCGACCTACGAGCAGTACTTC
TRBV5-5,many,TRBD2,TRBJ2-5,CASSRDYEETQYF,TGTGCCAGCAGCCGGGACTATGAAGAGACCCAGTACTTC
TRBV19,many,TRBD1,TRBJ2-7,CASSIKGTDNSYEQYF,TGTGCCAGTAGTATAAAAGGGACAGATAACTCCTACGAGCAGTACTTC
TRBV15,many,TRBD2,TRBJ2-1,CATSKITEGLAVGDEQFF,TGTGCCACCAGCAAAATAACAGAGGGACTAGCGGTGGGGGATGAGCAGTTCTTC
TRBV30,NA,TRBD1,TRBJ2-7,CACITYRGEQYF,TGTGCCTGTATCACCTACAGGGGAGAGCAGTACTTC
TRBV20-1,many,NA,TRBJ2-7,CSARAPGPNPLEQYF,TGCAGTGCTAGAGCCCCCGGGCCTAATCCCCTCGAGCAGTACTTC
TRBV15,many,NA,TRBJ2-7,CATGPGGITYEQYF,TGTGCCACCGGACCGGGTGGAATTACCTACGAGCAGTACTTC
TRBV7-6,many,TRBD1,TRBJ1-1,CASSSTGASNTEAFF,TGTGCCAGCAGCTCGACAGGGGCGTCGAACACTGAAGCTTTCTTT
TRBV12-3/TRBV12-4,few,NA,TRBJ1-1,CASSLRQGGSTEAFF,TGTGCCAGCAGTTTAAGGCAGGGCGGAAGCACTGAAGCTTTCTTT
TRBV7-9,many,NA,TRBJ2-3,CASSPTADGTDTQYF,TGTGCCAGCTCCCCGACAGCGGACGGCACAGATACGCAGTATTTT
TRBV6-5,many,NA,TRBJ2-2,CASTESQGGNTGELFF,TGTGCCAGCACGGAGTCGCAGGGCGGGAACACCGGGGAGCTGTTTTTT